The subject of this entry is one T cell receptor (beta chain). The target antigen is unknown. This sample is drawn from a study of cytomegalovirus exposure and HLA in healthy donors. Study summary: Of 300 to 450 genotyped donors, around 76% clustered with self-reported Caucasian donors. Overall study results and limits: Three CMV-associated chains were confirmed in vitro to be specific for CMV antigens.

In the PCR, 60 Vbeta and 13 Jbeta primers were used. Per the original data handling: Roughly 11 million shared chains were among tens of millions of unique TCR beta chains counted in a later analysis. Measured with immunoSEQ multiplex PCR; TCRdb has only the in-frame clones, and not every one. V and J calls and clone size come straight from that table; D and trimming were deduced from the DNA. The sample contains about 160,000 clones, less than 90% of which appear only once. CDR1 SGDLS and CDR2 YYNGEE come from the germline V gene. V dropped 1 base and J dropped 3 bases, with 7 bases sitting between them. The CDR3 contains 14 residues.

V and J are TRBV9 and TRBJ2-2; no reliable D call. Sequencing was done on a sample of PBMCs. This TCR derives from a man between 18 and 29 years old in good health and CMV-seronegative. For the CDR3, the DNA is TGTGCCAGCAGCGTAAACAGTTACACCGGGGAGCTGTTTTTT. The encoded protein is CASSVNSYTGELFF. The full variable domain, rest sourced from reference TRBV9 and TRBJ2-2, is DSGVTQTPKHLITATGQRVTLRCSPRSGDLSVYWYQQSLDQGLQFLIQYYNGEERAKGNILERFSAQQFPDLHSELNLSSLELGDSALYFCASSVNSYTGELFFGEGSRLTVL.